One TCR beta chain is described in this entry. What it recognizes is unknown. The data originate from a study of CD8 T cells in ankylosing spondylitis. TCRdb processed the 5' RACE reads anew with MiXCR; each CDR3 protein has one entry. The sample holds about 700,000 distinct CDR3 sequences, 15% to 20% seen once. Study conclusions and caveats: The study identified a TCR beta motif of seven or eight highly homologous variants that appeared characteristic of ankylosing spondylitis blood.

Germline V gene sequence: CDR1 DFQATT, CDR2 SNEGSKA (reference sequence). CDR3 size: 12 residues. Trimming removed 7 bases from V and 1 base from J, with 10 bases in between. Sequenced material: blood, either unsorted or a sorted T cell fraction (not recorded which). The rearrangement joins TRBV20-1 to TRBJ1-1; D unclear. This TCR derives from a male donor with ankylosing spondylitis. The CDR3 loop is CSGTEQNTEAFF. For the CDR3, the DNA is TGCAGTGGAACGGAGCAGAACACTGAAGCTTTCTTT.